This TCR beta chain was recorded in a study of T cells after yellow fever vaccination. At the level of the study: Fractions containing few cells were prepared with SMART-Seq v4 Ultra Low Input.

General observations from the study: The booster response re-showed most primary clones: 96% CD4, over 80% CD8. Only a minor proportion of clonotypes was detected across both CD4 and CD8 compartments.

5'RACE template switching added a universal primer site and UMIs to TCR cDNA. TCRdb reprocessed the 5' RACE reads via MiXCR and lists one record per CDR3 protein. Here the sample spans about 350,000 distinct CDR3 sequences, approximately 12% being singletons. There are a few counts of this clonotype. Its specificity is unknown. The sequence was obtained from a man between 18 and 29 years old who received the YFV17D yellow fever vaccine. The sequencing used CD4+ T cells sorted from PBMCs, collected 15 days after the yellow fever booster vaccination.

The chain's CDR3 is CATSDASSYNSPLHF. In DNA, the CDR3 is TGTGCCACCAGTGATGCAAGCTCCTATAATTCACCCCTCCACTTT. The gene calls are TRBV24-1 and TRBJ1-6; D gene uncertain. CDR1 and CDR2 from the germline V gene are KGHDR and SFDVKD. The CDR3 loop spans 15 amino acids. Trimming left V 3 bases short and J 0 bases short, with 5 bases between.